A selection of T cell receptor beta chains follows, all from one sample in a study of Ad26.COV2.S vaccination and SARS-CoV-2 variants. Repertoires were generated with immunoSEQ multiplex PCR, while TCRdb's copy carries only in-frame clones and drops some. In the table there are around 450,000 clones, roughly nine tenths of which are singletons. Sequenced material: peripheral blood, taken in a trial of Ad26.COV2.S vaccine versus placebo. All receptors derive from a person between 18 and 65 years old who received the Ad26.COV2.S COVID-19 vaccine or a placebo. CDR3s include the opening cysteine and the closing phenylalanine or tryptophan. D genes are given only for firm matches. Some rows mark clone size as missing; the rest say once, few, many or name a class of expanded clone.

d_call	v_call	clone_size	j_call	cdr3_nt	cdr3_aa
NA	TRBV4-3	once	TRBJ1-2	TGCGCCAGCAGCCAAGATCCCCGGGTCCCCTATGGCTACACCTTC	CASSQDPRVPYGYTF
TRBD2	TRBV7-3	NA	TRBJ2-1	TGTGCCAGCAGCTTAACTAGCGGGGGAGCGGCGCAGTTCTTC	CASSLTSGGAAQFF
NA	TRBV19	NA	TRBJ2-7	TGTGCCAGTAGTATAGTGGCGTCGGGCGAGCAGTACTTC	CASSIVASGEQYF
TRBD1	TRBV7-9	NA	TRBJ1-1	TGTGCCAGCAGACGAAGTAGGGACAGTATATTCATGAACACTGAAGCTTTCTTT	CASRRSRDSIFMNTEAFF
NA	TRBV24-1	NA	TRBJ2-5	TGTGCCACCAGTGACCCCGGCAGGGAGGTAGAGACCCAGTACTTC	CATSDPGREVETQYF
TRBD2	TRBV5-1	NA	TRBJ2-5	TGCGCCAGCACTCCGGGAGGCCGCGGAGGGACCCAGTACTTC	CASTPGGRGGTQYF
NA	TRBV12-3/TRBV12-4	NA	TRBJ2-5	TGTGCCAGCGGGCGACAGGGAGGCGAGCCCCAGTACTTC	CASGRQGGEPQYF
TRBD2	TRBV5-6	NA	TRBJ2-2	TGTGCCAGCGGGGGGGTGGCGAACACCGGGGAGCTGTTTTTT	CASGGVANTGELFF
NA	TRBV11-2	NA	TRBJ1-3	TGTGCCAGCAGCTACGGCAACTCTGGAAACACCATATATTTT	CASSYGNSGNTIYF
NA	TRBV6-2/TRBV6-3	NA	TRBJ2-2	TGTGCCAGCAGTTACCCCGGCGTCAACACCGGGGAGCTGTTTTTT	CASSYPGVNTGELFF
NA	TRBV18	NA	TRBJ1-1	TGTGCCAGCTCAAGGGCAGGGGCAGGGTTTAACACTGAAGCTTTCTTT	CASSRAGAGFNTEAFF
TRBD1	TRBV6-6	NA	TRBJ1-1	TGTGCCAGCAGCTCACAGGGGGTCGGTACTGAAGCTTTCTTT	CASSSQGVGTEAFF
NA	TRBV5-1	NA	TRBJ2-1	TGCGCCAGCAGCTTCTCCAATGAGCAGTTCTTC	CASSFSNEQFF
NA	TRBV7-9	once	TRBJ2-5	TGTGCCAGCAGAAGGGACTTACAAGAGACCCAGTACTTC	CASRRDLQETQYF
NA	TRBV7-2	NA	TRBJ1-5	TGTGCCAGCAGCTTGTTGACAGCTAATCAGCCCCAGCATTTT	CASSLLTANQPQHF
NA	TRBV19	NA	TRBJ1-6	TGTGCCAGTAGCCGCAGGGGAATCTCACCCCTCCACTTT	CASSRRGISPLHF
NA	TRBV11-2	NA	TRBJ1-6	TGTGCCAGCAGCTTGTTAGGGGGCTATAATTCACCCCTCCACTTT	CASSLLGGYNSPLHF
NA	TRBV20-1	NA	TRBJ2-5	TGCAGTGCGAACGAGGGGACCCAGTACTTC	CSANEGTQYF
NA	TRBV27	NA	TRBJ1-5	TGTGCCAGCAGTTCTGACTTTGCGGGAAATCAGCCCCAGCATTTT	CASSSDFAGNQPQHF
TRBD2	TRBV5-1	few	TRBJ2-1	TGCGCCAGCAGACCAACTAGCGGGTCCTACAATGAGCAGTTCTTC	CASRPTSGSYNEQFF
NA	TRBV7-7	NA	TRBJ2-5	TGTGCTAGCAGCTTAGGGCCCCGCCAAGAGACCCAGTACTTC	CASSLGPRQETQYF
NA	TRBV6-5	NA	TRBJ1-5	TGTGCCAGCAGTCTAATTGGTGGGGGGCCTTTGGCCCAGCATTTT	CASSLIGGGPLAQHF
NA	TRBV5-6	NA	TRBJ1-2	TGTGCCAGCAGCTTGATCCAACAGGGCTATGGCTACACCTTC	CASSLIQQGYGYTF
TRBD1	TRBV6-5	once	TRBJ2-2	TGTGCCAGCAGCCCCGACAGGGCCACCGGGGAGCTGTTTTTT	CASSPDRATGELFF
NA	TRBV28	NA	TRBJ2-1	TGTGCCAGCAGTTTTCCGTACAATGAGCAGTTCTTC	CASSFPYNEQFF
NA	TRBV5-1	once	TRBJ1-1	TGCGCCAGCAGCTTGGTTGTCGGGGGTCAGACTGAAGCTTTCTTT	CASSLVVGGQTEAFF
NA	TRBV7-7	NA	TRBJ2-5	TGTGCCAGCAGCTGGAAACTCCAAGAGACCCAGTACTTC	CASSWKLQETQYF
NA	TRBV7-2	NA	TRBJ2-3	TGTGCCAGCAGCTTATGGGTTGGCGGGGTGACAGATACGCAGTATTTT	CASSLWVGGVTDTQYF
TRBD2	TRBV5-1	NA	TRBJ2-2	TGCGCCAGCAGCATGACTAGCTTCATGAACACCGGGGAGCTGTTTTTT	CASSMTSFMNTGELFF
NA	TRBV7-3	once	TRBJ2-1	TGTGCCAGCAGCTTATCTGGGGGCAATGAGCAGTTCTTC	CASSLSGGNEQFF
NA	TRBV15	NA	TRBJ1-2	TGTGCCACCAGCAGAGATTCAGGGCAGGATGGCTACACCTTC	CATSRDSGQDGYTF
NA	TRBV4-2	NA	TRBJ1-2	TGTGCCAGCAGCCAAGGCCAGGGTGGTGGCTACACCTTC	CASSQGQGGGYTF
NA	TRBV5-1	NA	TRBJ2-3	TGCGCCAGCAGCTCTAGCGTCTTAGGTGGCACAGATACGCAGTATTTT	CASSSSVLGGTDTQYF
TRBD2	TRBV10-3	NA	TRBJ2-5	TGTGCCATCAGTCCCCGACTAGCGGGAGAGGAGAAAGAGACCCAGTACTTC	CAISPRLAGEEKETQYF
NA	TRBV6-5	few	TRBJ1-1	TGTGCCAGCAGTTATTCGAACACTGAAGCTTTCTTT	CASSYSNTEAFF
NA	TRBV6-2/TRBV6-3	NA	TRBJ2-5	TGTGCCAGCAGTTACGCTCCGGAGACCCAGTACTTC	CASSYAPETQYF
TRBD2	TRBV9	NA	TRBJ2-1	TGTGCCAGCAGCTCCCGGACTAGCGGGAGCTCCTACAATGAGCAGTTCTTC	CASSSRTSGSSYNEQFF
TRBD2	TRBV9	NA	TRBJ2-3	TGTGCCAGCAGCGTAGGGGGACTAGCGCCCACAGATACGCAGTATTTT	CASSVGGLAPTDTQYF
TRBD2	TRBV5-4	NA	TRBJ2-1	TGTGCCAGCAGTCTCCCGGGACTAGCGGGAGGGTATGAGCAGTTCTTC	CASSLPGLAGGYEQFF
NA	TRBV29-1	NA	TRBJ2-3	TGCAGCGCCCGGGGACGGGTCACAGATACGCAGTATTTT	CSARGRVTDTQYF
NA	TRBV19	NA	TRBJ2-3	TGTGCCAGTAGGACGATTCGAACGGGAGAAGGCACAGATACGCAGTATTTT	CASRTIRTGEGTDTQYF
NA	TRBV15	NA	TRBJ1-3	TGTGCCACCAGCACTAAGACAGCGTATTCTGGAAACACCATATATTTT	CATSTKTAYSGNTIYF
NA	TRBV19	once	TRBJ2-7	TGTGCCAGTAGTATCGGGCAGGCCAACGAGCAGTACTTC	CASSIGQANEQYF
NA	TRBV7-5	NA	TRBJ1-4	TGTGCCAGATCCGGATCTACAGGGGCTCCTAATGAAAAACTGTTTTTT	CARSGSTGAPNEKLFF
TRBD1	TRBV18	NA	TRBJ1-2	TGTGCCAGCCAACGGGACAGGAACGCATGCTACACCTTC	CASQRDRNACYTF
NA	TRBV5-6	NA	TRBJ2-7	TGTGCCAGCAGTGTCACTAGGACCGAGCAGTACTTC	CASSVTRTEQYF
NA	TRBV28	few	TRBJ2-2	TGTGCCAGCAGTTTTGTGGGGGCGCATACCGGGGAGCTGTTTTTT	CASSFVGAHTGELFF
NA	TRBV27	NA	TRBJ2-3	TGTGCCAGCAGTTTATCGAGAGCAGATACGCAGTATTTT	CASSLSRADTQYF
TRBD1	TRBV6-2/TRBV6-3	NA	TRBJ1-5	TGTGCCAGCAGTTATTGGACAGGGGGTGATCAGCCCCAGCATTTT	CASSYWTGGDQPQHF
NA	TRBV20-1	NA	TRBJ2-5	TGCAGTGCTAGTCCTATCCAAGAGACCCAGTACTTC	CSASPIQETQYF
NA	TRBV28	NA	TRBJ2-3	TGTGCCAGCACCACCTCCCCTCGCCAGTGGTATTTT	CASTTSPRQWYF
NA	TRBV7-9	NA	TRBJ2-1	TGTGCCAGCAGCTCCGGCGCACGACGTGTTGGGCAGTTCTTC	CASSSGARRVGQFF
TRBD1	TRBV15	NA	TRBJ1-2	TGTGCCACCAGCCGGGGGACAGGCCAAGAGGGTGGCTACACCTTC	CATSRGTGQEGGYTF